This TCR beta chain is drawn from a study of vaccination and CD4 T cells after COVID-19. Study background: Participants were administered two doses of either the BNT162b2 or the mRNA-1273 vaccine.

The CDR3 spans 15 residues. V lost 5 bases and J lost 4, with 12 bases in between. Per germline, CDR1 LNHDA and CDR2 SQIVND (reference sequence). About this clonotype itself: The target antigen is unknown.

Treatment: roughly ten-day PBMC culture with coronavirus spike peptide pools or control peptides (ViraFEST assay). Collection of the unexposed donor's CD4+ T cells took place before the COVID-19 pandemic (2011-2018). Isolation of CD4+ T cells by negative selection took place after around eleven days of culture. The Oncomine TCR Beta short-read assay sequenced DNA from cultured CD4+ T cells. It was from cultured CD4+ T cells that genomic DNA was extracted. A single record per CDR3 protein comes from TCRdb applying MiXCR to the PCR reads. The table lists roughly 9,800 distinct CDR3 sequences, approximately 30% of them singletons.

Sequencing was performed on CD4+ T cells from blood, cultured in vitro. The V and J genes are TRBV19 and TRBJ2-6; no clear D gene. The sequence was collected from a human donor in good health. The CDR3 DNA reads as TGTGCCAGTAGTCGAGTCTTAGGAGGGGCCAACGTCCTGACTTTC. It specifies CASSRVLGGANVLTF.